This is a list of T cell receptor beta chains from one sample in a study of T cell changes during pregnancy in multiple sclerosis. Libraries were prepared by immunoSEQ multiplex PCR; TCRdb keeps only in-frame clonotypes and omits some of them. The profile shows fewer than 45,000 clones, about 90% of them singletons. Sequenced here: CD8+ T cells from peripheral blood mononuclear cells, sampled in the first trimester of pregnancy. The source of these receptors is a female donor with multiple sclerosis, enrolled in a pregnancy study. The CDR3 runs from the conserved cysteine through the conserved F or W. D genes are given only for firm matches. Some rows have no size entry. The others give once, few or many, or a class for an expanded clone.

abundance: -
v_gene: TRBV13
j_gene: TRBJ2-5
d_gene: -
CDR3nt: TGTGCCAGCAGCCCGGGGGGACAAAAGACCCAGTACTTC
CDR3aa: CASSPGGQKTQYF

abundance: -
v_gene: TRBV7-9
j_gene: TRBJ2-7
d_gene: -
CDR3nt: TGTGCCAGCAGCCCCAGGGGAATGACCTACGAGCAGTACTTC
CDR3aa: CASSPRGMTYEQYF

abundance: -
v_gene: TRBV21-1
j_gene: TRBJ1-2
d_gene: -
CDR3nt: TGTGCCAGCAGCAAAGCTGGCCGGGATTACTATGGCTACACCTTC
CDR3aa: CASSKAGRDYYGYTF

abundance: -
v_gene: TRBV4-2
j_gene: TRBJ2-5
d_gene: -
CDR3nt: TGTGCCAGCAGCCAAGATTGGCAAAGGGGCGTGGGGAAAGAGACCCAGTACTTC
CDR3aa: CASSQDWQRGVGKETQYF

abundance: once
v_gene: TRBV27
j_gene: TRBJ2-5
d_gene: -
CDR3nt: TGTGCCAGCAGTTTATCGTGGGACATCCATGAGACCCAGTACTTC
CDR3aa: CASSLSWDIHETQYF

abundance: -
v_gene: TRBV27
j_gene: TRBJ2-7
d_gene: -
CDR3nt: TGTGCCAGCAGTTCTTGGACAGAGAACTACGAGCAGTACTTC
CDR3aa: CASSSWTENYEQYF

abundance: -
v_gene: TRBV14
j_gene: TRBJ1-1
d_gene: -
CDR3nt: TGTGCCAGCAGCAAAGGGGAGGGCACTGAAGCTTTCTTT
CDR3aa: CASSKGEGTEAFF

abundance: -
v_gene: TRBV15
j_gene: TRBJ2-1
d_gene: -
CDR3nt: TGTGCCACCAGCAGAGATGCCTCGCGGGGAAGGTCCTACAATGAGCAGTTCTTC
CDR3aa: CATSRDASRGRSYNEQFF

abundance: -
v_gene: TRBV11-2
j_gene: TRBJ1-1
d_gene: TRBD1
CDR3nt: TGTGCCAGCAGCTCCTGGACAGGCCCCTTCGGCACTGAAGCTTTCTTT
CDR3aa: CASSSWTGPFGTEAFF

abundance: -
v_gene: TRBV6-4
j_gene: TRBJ2-1
d_gene: TRBD2
CDR3nt: TGTGCCAGCAGTGAACTAGCGGGACGGGATGAGCAGTTCTTC
CDR3aa: CASSELAGRDEQFF

abundance: medium-sized
v_gene: TRBV4-3
j_gene: TRBJ1-6
d_gene: TRBD1
CDR3nt: TGCGCCAGCAGCCGTTTTCCGGGACAGGGGACATCACCCCTCCACTTT
CDR3aa: CASSRFPGQGTSPLHF